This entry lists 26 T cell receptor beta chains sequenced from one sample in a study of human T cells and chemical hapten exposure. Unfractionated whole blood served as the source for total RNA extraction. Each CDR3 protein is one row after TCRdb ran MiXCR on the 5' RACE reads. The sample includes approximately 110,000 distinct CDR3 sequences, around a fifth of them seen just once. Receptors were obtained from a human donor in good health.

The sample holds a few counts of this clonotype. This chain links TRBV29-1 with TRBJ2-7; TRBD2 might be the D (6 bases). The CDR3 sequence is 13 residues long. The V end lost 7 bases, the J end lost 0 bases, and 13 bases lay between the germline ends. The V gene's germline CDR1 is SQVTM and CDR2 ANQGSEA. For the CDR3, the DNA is TGCAGCGGCCTAGCGAAGAGCTCCTACGAGCAGTACTTC. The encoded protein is CSGLAKSSYEQYF.

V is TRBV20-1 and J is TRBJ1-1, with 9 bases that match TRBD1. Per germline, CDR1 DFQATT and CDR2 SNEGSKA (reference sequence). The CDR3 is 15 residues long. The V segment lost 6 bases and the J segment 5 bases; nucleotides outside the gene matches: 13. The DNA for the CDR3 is TGCAGTGCCCCGGGGCCGGGACAGGGACGAACTGAAGCTTTCTTT. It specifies CSAPGPGQGRTEAFF.

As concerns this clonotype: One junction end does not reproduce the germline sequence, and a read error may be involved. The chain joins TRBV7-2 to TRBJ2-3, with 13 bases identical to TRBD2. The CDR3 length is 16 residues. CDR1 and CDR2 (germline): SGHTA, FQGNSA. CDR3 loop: CANSLGLAGDTDTQYF. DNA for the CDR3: TGTGCCAACAGCTTAGGACTAGCGGGAGACACAGATACGCAGTATTTT.

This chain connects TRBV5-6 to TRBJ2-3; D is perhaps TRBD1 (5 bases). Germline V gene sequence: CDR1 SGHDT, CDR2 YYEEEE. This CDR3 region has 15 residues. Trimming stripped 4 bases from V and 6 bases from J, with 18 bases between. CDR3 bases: TGTGCCAGCAGCGGACAAACCGCCAGAGGCGATACGCAGTATTTT. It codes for CASSGQTARGDTQYF.

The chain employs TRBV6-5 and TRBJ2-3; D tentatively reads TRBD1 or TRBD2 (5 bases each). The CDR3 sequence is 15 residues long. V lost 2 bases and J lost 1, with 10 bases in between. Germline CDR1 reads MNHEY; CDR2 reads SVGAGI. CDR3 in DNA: TGTGCCAGCAGTTACGGGGCGAGGGGCACAGATACGCAGTATTTT. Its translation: CASSYGARGTDTQYF.

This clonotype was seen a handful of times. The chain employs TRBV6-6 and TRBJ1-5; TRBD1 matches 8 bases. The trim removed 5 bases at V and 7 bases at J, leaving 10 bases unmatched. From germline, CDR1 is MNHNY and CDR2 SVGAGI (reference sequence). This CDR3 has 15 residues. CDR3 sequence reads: CASSLQGGPGQPQHF. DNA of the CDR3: TGTGCCAGCAGTCTACAGGGGGGCCCCGGGCAGCCCCAGCATTTT.

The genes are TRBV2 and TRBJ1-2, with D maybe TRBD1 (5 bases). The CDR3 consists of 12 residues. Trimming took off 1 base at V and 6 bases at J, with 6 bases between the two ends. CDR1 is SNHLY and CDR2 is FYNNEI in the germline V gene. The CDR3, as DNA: TGTGCCAGCAGTGAAGGGGACCATGGCTACACCTTC. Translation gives CASSEGDHGYTF.

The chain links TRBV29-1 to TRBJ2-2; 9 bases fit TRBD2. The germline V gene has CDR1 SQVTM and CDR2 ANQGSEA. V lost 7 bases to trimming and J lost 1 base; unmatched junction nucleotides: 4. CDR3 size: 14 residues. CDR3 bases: TGCAGCGCCGGGACTAGCAGGAACACCGGGGAGCTGTTTTTT. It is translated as CSAGTSRNTGELFF.

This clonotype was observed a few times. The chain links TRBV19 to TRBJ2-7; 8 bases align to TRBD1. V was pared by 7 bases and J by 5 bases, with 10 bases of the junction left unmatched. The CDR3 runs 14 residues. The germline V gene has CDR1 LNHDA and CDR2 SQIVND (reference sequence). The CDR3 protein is CASMPGQDRNEQYF. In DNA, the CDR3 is TGTGCCAGTATGCCGGGACAGGACCGCAACGAGCAGTACTTC.

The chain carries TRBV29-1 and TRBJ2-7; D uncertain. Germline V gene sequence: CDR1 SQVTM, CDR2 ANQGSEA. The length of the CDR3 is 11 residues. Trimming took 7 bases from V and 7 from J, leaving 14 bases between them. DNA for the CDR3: TGCAGCGCGGCGAATTCACGAGAGCAGTACTTC. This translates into CSAANSREQYF.

This CDR3 reads CASSGGRAFF. In nucleotides, the CDR3 is TGTGCCTCGAGTGGGGGTCGCGCTTTCTTT. The chain combines TRBV28 with TRBJ1-1, with D perhaps matching TRBD1 (5 bases). This CDR3 spans 10 amino acids. V was cut by 11 bases and J by 11 bases, with 15 bases left in between. The germline CDR1 and CDR2 sequences are MDHEN and SYDVKM. The full variable domain, in which reference TRBV28 and TRBJ1-1 provide the parts outside the CDR3, is DVKVTQSSRYLVKRTGEKVFLECVQDMDHENMFWYRQDPGLGLRLIYFSYDVKMKEKGDIPEGYSVSREKKERFSLILESASTNQTSMYLCASSGGRAFFGQGTRLTVV.

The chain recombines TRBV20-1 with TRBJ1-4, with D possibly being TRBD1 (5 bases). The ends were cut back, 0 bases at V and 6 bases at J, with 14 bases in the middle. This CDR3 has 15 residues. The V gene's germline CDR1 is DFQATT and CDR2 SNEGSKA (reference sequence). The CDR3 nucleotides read TGCAGTGCTAGAGATCAGGGCGGAAGAGATGAAAAACTGTTTTTT. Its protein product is CSARDQGGRDEKLFF.

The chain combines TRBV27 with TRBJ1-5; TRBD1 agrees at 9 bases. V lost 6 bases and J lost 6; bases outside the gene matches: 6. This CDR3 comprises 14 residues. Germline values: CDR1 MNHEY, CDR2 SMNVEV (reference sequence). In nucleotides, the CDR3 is TGTGCCAGCAGCTCACAGGGGGCGCGTCAGCCCCAGCATTTT. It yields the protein CASSSQGARQPQHF.

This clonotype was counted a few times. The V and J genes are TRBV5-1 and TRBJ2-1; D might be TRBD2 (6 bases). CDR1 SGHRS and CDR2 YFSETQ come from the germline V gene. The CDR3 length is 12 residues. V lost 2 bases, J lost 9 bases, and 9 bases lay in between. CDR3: CASSFPGAEQFF. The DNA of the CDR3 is TGCGCCAGCAGCTTCCCGGGAGCTGAGCAGTTCTTC. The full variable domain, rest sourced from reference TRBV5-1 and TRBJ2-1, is KAGVTQTPRYLIKTRGQQVTLSCSPISGHRSVSWYQQTPGQGLQFLFEYFSETQRNKGNFPGRFSGRQFSNSRSEMNVSTLELGDSALYLCASSFPGAEQFFGPGTRLTVL.

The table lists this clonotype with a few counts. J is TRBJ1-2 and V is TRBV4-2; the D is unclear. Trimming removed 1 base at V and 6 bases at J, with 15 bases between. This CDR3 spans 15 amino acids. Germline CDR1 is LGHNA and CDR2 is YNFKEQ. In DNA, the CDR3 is TGTGCCAGCAGCCAAGTTGGCACGGTCAATAATGGCTACACCTTC. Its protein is CASSQVGTVNNGYTF.

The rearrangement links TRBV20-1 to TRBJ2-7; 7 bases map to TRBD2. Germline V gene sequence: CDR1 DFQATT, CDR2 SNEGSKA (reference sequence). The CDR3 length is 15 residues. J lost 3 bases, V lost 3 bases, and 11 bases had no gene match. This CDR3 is CSASVAGADFYEQYF. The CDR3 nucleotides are TGCAGTGCTAGTGTCGCGGGAGCAGATTTCTACGAGCAGTACTTC.

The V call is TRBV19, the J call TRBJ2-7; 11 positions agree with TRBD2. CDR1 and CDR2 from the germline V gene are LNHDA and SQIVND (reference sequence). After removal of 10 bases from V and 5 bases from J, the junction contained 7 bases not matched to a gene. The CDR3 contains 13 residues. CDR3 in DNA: TGTGCCACCACTAGCGGGAGTAGCAACGAGCAGTACTTC. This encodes CATTSGSSNEQYF.

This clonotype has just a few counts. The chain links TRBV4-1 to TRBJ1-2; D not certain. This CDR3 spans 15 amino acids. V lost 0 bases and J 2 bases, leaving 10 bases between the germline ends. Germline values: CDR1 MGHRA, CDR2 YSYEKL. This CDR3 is CASSQDSTGNYGYTF. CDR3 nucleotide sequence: TGCGCCAGCAGCCAAGATTCGACGGGGAACTATGGCTACACCTTC.

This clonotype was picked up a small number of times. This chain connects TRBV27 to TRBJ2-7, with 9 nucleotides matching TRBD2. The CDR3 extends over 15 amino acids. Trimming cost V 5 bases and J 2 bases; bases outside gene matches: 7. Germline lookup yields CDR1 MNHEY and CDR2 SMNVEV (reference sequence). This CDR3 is CASSILSGSTYEQYF. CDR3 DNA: TGTGCCAGCAGTATACTTAGCGGGAGCACCTACGAGCAGTACTTC.

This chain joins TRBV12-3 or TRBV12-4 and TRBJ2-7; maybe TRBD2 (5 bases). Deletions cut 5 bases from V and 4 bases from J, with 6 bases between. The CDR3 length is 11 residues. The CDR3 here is CASSPGYEQYF. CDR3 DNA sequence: TGTGCCAGCAGTCCGGGGTACGAGCAGTACTTC.

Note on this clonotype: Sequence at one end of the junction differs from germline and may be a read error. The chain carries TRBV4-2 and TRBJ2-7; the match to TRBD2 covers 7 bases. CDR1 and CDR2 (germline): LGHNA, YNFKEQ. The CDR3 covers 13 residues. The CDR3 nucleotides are TGTGCCAGCAGCCAAGAAGAAGGGACTGGCGGGAGATTC. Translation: CASSQEEGTGGRF.

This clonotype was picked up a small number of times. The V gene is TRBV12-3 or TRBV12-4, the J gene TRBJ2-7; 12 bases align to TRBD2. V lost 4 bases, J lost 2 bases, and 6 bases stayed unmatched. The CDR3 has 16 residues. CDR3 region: CASSSPGLAGTYEQYF. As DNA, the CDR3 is TGTGCCAGCAGTTCTCCTGGACTAGCGGGAACCTACGAGCAGTACTTC.

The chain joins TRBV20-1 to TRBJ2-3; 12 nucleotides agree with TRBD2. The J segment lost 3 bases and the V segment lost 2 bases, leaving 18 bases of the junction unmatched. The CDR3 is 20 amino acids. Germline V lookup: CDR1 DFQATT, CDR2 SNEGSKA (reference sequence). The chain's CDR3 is CSARPNNPGLAGTGTDTQYF. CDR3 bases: TGCAGTGCTAGACCTAATAACCCAGGACTAGCGGGAACGGGGACAGATACGCAGTATTTT.

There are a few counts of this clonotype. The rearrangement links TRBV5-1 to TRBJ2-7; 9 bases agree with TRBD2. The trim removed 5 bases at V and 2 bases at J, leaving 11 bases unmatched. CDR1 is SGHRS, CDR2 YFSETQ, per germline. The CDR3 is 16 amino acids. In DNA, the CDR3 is TGCGCCAGCAGTAAACAGGGATCTAGCGGGGCCTACGAGCAGTACTTC. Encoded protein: CASSKQGSSGAYEQYF.

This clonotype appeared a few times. The CDR3 DNA reads as TGTGCCAGCAGCTCCAACCCCCGGGACTCCTCCTACGAGCAGTACTTC. This sequence encodes CASSSNPRDSSYEQYF. The J gene is TRBJ2-7, the V gene TRBV5-4, with D possibly matching TRBD2 (6 bases). The CDR3 has 16 amino acids. Germline loops: CDR1 SGHNT, CDR2 YYREEE (reference sequence). The V end was cut by 3 bases, the J end by 0 bases, with 16 bases between.

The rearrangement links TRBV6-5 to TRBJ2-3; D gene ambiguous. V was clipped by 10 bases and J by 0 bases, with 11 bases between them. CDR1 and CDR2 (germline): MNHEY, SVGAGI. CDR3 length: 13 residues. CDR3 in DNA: TGTGCCACCAGGACGGATAGCACAGATACGCAGTATTTT. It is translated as CATRTDSTDTQYF.